This T cell receptor beta chain was identified in a study of Graves' ophthalmopathy and Graves' hyperthyroidism. A few counts support this clonotype. This CDR3 is built from 11 residues. Germline V gene lookup returns CDR1 MDHEN and CDR2 SYDVKM. RNA transcripts were the template, and TCR beta CDR3 regions were amplified from them. The library came from an HTBI-primed first-round RT-PCR and a second-round multiplex PCR. TCRdb passed the multiplex PCR reads through MiXCR, listing each CDR3 protein once. The sample carries fewer than 650,000 distinct CDR3 sequences, 22% recorded once. The receptor comes from a woman aged 18-29 years with stable Graves' hyperthyroidism. Some clones in this sample may be carry-over from other donors' samples. Material for sequencing was peripheral blood. The chain combines TRBV28 with TRBJ1-1, with D uncertain. CDR3 coding DNA: TGTGCAGCGAGGTCTTCCATTGAAGCTTTCTTT. Residues: CAARSSIEAFF.